These 28 T cell receptor beta chains came from one sample sequenced in a study of molecular identifiers for immune sequencing clone quantification (dated by TCRdb to the late 2010s). The library was made by PCR. Reads for this sample came from an Illumina HiSeq 4000. TCRdb redid the processing of the public reads, applying fastp at Q25 and MiXCR, and retained in-frame beta chains. CDR3 protein sequences are deduplicated, and each keeps its most common genes and DNA. The sample has about half a million distinct CDR3 sequences on record, roughly a fifth of them singletons. The ten most abundant clones make up under 0.85% of the sample. The sample was naive CD8+ T cells from blood, with Jurkat cell RNA spiked in. According to the study, the label for this sample's cell subset or site signals: FACS-sorted CD8+CD4-CCR7+CD45RA+ naive T cells. These receptors were collected from a human donor in good health. Some libraries in this study had Jurkat cell RNA spiked in.

This clonotype showed up many times. The chain recombines TRBV7-2 with TRBJ1-1, with a tentative D call TRBD1 (5 bases). CDR1 SGHTA and CDR2 FQGNSA come from the germline V gene. V was pared by 1 base and J by 11 bases, with 17 bases between. The CDR3 loop spans 14 amino acids. CDR3 DNA sequence: TGTGCCAGCAGCTTAGTGGGGGGAGAGTGGGAGGCTTTCTTT. This codes for CASSLVGGEWEAFF.

This clonotype was found many times. This chain uses TRBV5-6 with TRBJ2-7; 9 bases line up with TRBD2. This CDR3 region has 15 residues. V shed 1 base, J shed 2 bases, and the junction held 4 bases outside the gene matches. Germline CDR1 and CDR2: SGHDT and YYEEEE. The CDR3 coding sequence is TGTGCCAGCAGCTTGATGACTAGCGGTGCCTACGAGCAGTACTTC. Residues: CASSLMTSGAYEQYF.

The chain uses TRBV24-1 and TRBJ2-7; D tentatively reads TRBD1 or TRBD2 (6 bases each). This CDR3 is built from 14 residues. Germline-derived CDR1 and CDR2 are KGHDR and SFDVKD. Trimming took off 3 bases at V and 0 bases at J, with 8 bases between the two ends. This CDR3 is CATSDGGHSYEQYF. The CDR3 DNA follows: TGTGCCACCAGTGATGGGGGGCACTCCTACGAGCAGTACTTC.

Regarding this clonotype: Since a much larger clone is just one base distant, this may be a read error. The chain recombines TRBV5-5 with TRBJ1-2; 10 nucleotides align to TRBD1. This CDR3 has 15 amino acids. Germline V CDR1 and CDR2: SGHKS, YYEKEE (reference sequence). In DNA, the CDR3 is TGTGCCGGCAGCTCCCGCACGACAGGGGGCAATGGCTACACCTTC. It yields the protein CAGSSRTTGGNGYTF.

As to this clonotype: This may be a read error, as it is one base from a much larger clone. The rearrangement links TRBV7-2 to TRBJ2-7; D may be TRBD1 or TRBD2 (6 bases each). CDR1 is SGHTA, CDR2 FQGNSA, per germline. CDR3 size: 16 residues. Trimming cost V 1 base and J 6 bases, with 19 bases left between them. CDR3 nucleotide sequence: TGTGCCAGCAGCTTAGGGCCCTGGGGGGCAGGCTGCGAGCAGTACTTC. Its translation is CASSLGPWGAGCEQYF. Combining the CDR3 with reference TRBV7-2 and TRBJ2-7 gives the whole variable domain GAGVSQSPSNKVTEKGKDVELRCDPISGHTALYWYRQSLGQGLEFLIYFQGNSAPDKSGLPSDRFSAERTGGSVSTLTIQRTQQEDSAVYLCASSLGPWGAGCEQYFGPGTRLTVT.

This clonotype was recorded at least ten times. The chain links TRBV5-1 to TRBJ2-5; weak D call: TRBD2 (6 bases). The CDR3 length is 13 residues. Between the trimmed V and J ends, which lost 5 bases and 0 bases, there was a span of 8 bases. Germline values: CDR1 SGHRS, CDR2 YFSETQ. The chain's CDR3 is CASRSGDQETQYF. The CDR3 coding sequence is TGCGCCAGCAGATCGGGGGACCAAGAGACCCAGTACTTC. The complete variable domain, with remaining parts taken from reference TRBV5-1 and TRBJ2-5, reads KAGVTQTPRYLIKTRGQQVTLSCSPISGHRSVSWYQQTPGQGLQFLFEYFSETQRNKGNFPGRFSGRQFSNSRSEMNVSTLELGDSALYLCASRSGDQETQYFGPGTRLLVL.

This clonotype was counted between two and nine times. The V gene is TRBV19, the J gene TRBJ2-1; D unclear. This CDR3 spans 15 amino acids. CDR1 is LNHDA, CDR2 SQIVND, per germline (reference sequence). Trimming took 1 base from V and 0 from J, leaving 7 bases between them. The CDR3 DNA sequence: TGTGCCAGTAGTATAGCGGAATACTCCTACAATGAGCAGTTCTTC. It yields the protein CASSIAEYSYNEQFF.

A note on this clonotype: This may arise from a read error, as a much more abundant clone is one base away. This chain's CDR3 is CARSASAGYEQYF. The CDR3 coding sequence is TGTGCCCGGAGTGCCTCAGCGGGATACGAGCAGTACTTC. The V and J genes are TRBV30 and TRBJ2-7; TRBD2 agrees at 7 bases. Germline V gene data show CDR1 as GTSNPN and CDR2 as SVGIG (reference sequence). The CDR3 contains 13 residues.

The sample holds many counts of this clonotype. CDR3 in DNA: TGTGCCAGCAGCTTAGAGTGGGGGGAAGCTTTCTTT. Translation: CASSLEWGEAFF. V is TRBV7-2 and J is TRBJ1-1; perhaps TRBD1 as D (5 bases). The CDR3 is 12 amino acids. Germline assignment: CDR1 SGHTA and CDR2 FQGNSA. V lost 1 base and J lost 8, with 8 bases in between.

V usage is TRBV9 and J usage is TRBJ2-7; D possibly corresponds to TRBD2 (5 bases). Germline CDR1 and CDR2: SGDLS and YYNGEE. CDR3 length: 15 residues. The V end was cut by 0 bases, the J end by 0 bases, with 10 bases between. CDR3 protein: CASSVGLGSSYEQYF. In DNA form, the CDR3 reads TGTGCCAGCAGCGTAGGTCTGGGGAGCTCCTACGAGCAGTACTTC.

This clonotype has a count of ten or more. The chain combines TRBV7-2 with TRBJ2-3; 7 bases map to TRBD2. V was clipped by 2 bases and J by 0 bases; unmatched bases: 2. Looked up from germline, CDR1 is SGHTA and CDR2 is FQGNSA. The CDR3 contains 15 residues. CDR3 loop: CASSLLAASTDTQYF. The CDR3 DNA is TGTGCCAGCAGCTTACTAGCGGCTAGCACAGATACGCAGTATTTT.

Comment on this clonotype: Possible read error: a much larger clone is one base away. This rearrangement joins TRBV6-5 to TRBJ2-1; TRBD2 matches at 7 bases. This CDR3 has 17 residues. Germline V gene data show CDR1 as MNHEY and CDR2 as SVGAGI. Unmatched junction bases numbered 11, after V lost 5 bases and J lost 1 base. This CDR3 is CASSPPREAASYNEQFF. The CDR3 DNA reads TGTGCCAGCAGTCCCCCCCGGGAGGCCGCATCCTACAATGAGCAGTTCTTC.

A word on this clonotype: Possible read error: a much larger clone is one base away. The chain is built from TRBV2 and TRBJ2-7; 11 bases agree with TRBD2. The CDR3 sequence is 14 residues long. Germline V CDR1 and CDR2: SNHLY, FYNNEI. CDR3 protein: CASSAGTSGYEQHF. CDR3 nucleotide sequence: TGTGCCAGCAGTGCCGGGACTAGCGGTTACGAGCAGCACTTC.

This clonotype was observed a few times. V usage is TRBV7-9 and J usage is TRBJ1-1, with TRBD1 matching 12 bases. J lost 4 bases, V lost 4 bases, and 10 bases had no gene match. The CDR3 consists of 17 residues. Germline-derived CDR1 and CDR2 are SEHNR and FQNEAQ (reference sequence). CDR3 amino acids: CASSYGTGGLATTEAFF. CDR3 nucleotides: TGTGCCAGCAGCTACGGGACAGGGGGCCTGGCAACCACTGAAGCTTTCTTT.

This clonotype was found many times. The chain uses TRBV4-3 and TRBJ2-7, with D uncertain. The CDR3 length is 14 residues. Germline lookup yields CDR1 LGHNA and CDR2 YSLEER. Trimming stripped 0 bases from V and 7 bases from J, with 13 bases between. CDR3 residues: CASSQEVTPEEQYF. For the CDR3, the DNA is TGCGCCAGCAGCCAAGAAGTAACACCTGAAGAGCAGTACTTC.

This clonotype was counted only a few times. J is TRBJ2-7 and V is TRBV30; TRBD2 is a possible D gene (6 bases). Trimming left V 3 bases short and J 2 bases short, with 8 bases between. The CDR3 extends over 12 amino acids. Germline V CDR1 and CDR2: GTSNPN, SVGIG (reference sequence). In DNA form, the CDR3 reads TGTGCCTGGAGAGGACTACCCTACGAGCAGTACTTC. The encoded protein is CAWRGLPYEQYF.

This clonotype appeared many times. The chain recombines TRBV24-1 with TRBJ2-2; 7 bases are shared with TRBD1. The CDR3 runs to 16 residues. J gave up 6 bases and V 1 base, and 7 bases lay outside the gene matches. Germline lookup yields CDR1 KGHDR and CDR2 SFDVKD. CDR3 sequence reads: CATSDLTGAYPGELFF. CDR3 bases: TGTGCCACCAGTGATTTAACAGGGGCATATCCCGGGGAGCTGTTTTTT.

This clonotype was detected many times. This CDR3 is CSVRGGDSRNTEAFF. CDR3 coding DNA: TGCAGCGTTCGGGGGGGGGATTCCCGGAACACTGAAGCTTTCTTT. This sequence joins TRBV29-1 and TRBJ1-1, with D tentatively TRBD1 (5 bases). V shed 5 bases and J shed 1 base, with 17 bases lying between them. CDR3 size: 15 residues. Germline V lookup: CDR1 SQVTM, CDR2 ANQGSEA.

As concerns this clonotype: Given a much more abundant clone one base away, this may be a read error. This sequence joins TRBV14 and TRBJ1-6; D gene unclear. The CDR3 consists of 15 residues. Germline-derived CDR1 and CDR2 are SGHDN and FVKESK. The CDR3 nucleotides are TGTGCCATCAGCCAGAGGTCCCTTCGAGGATCACCCCTCCACTTT. It is translated as CAISQRSLRGSPLHF.

This clonotype was counted many times. This rearrangement joins TRBV4-1 to TRBJ2-1, with no clear D. Germline-derived CDR1 and CDR2 are MGHRA and YSYEKL. The CDR3 totals 16 residues. V was clipped by 4 bases and J by 0 bases, with 13 bases between them. The CDR3 DNA is TGCGCCAGCAGCCCAGTCCAGTATAGCTCCTACAATGAGCAGTTCTTC. Residues: CASSPVQYSSYNEQFF.

Details on this clonotype: This may stem from a read error, because a much larger clone lies one nucleotide away. The chain links TRBV29-1 to TRBJ2-5, with 7 bases matching TRBD1. Germline V lookup: CDR1 SQVTM, CDR2 ANQGSEA. V lost 5 bases to trimming and J lost 6 bases; unmatched junction nucleotides: 9. The CDR3 has 13 amino acids. Here the CDR3 reads CSVPQTGTKTQYF. For the CDR3, the DNA is TGCAGCGTTCCTCAGACAGGGACGAAGACCCAGTACTTC.

This clonotype was counted between two and nine times. One end of the junction does not line up with germline, which may come from a read error. The rearrangement links TRBV27 to TRBJ1-1; TRBD1 aligns across 9 bases. The germline V gene has CDR1 MNHEY and CDR2 SMNVEV (reference sequence). The CDR3 spans 13 residues. CDR3: CASRGQGNTGAFF. CDR3 in DNA: TGTGCCAGCAGAGGACAGGGGAACACTGGAGCTTTCTTT.

There are a few counts of this clonotype. The chain joins TRBV6-6 to TRBJ1-4; the D gene is possibly TRBD1 (6 bases). Per the germline V gene, CDR1 is MNHNY and CDR2 is SVGAGI (reference sequence). V was trimmed by 2 bases and J by 14 bases, leaving 9 bases between them. This CDR3 is 11 amino acids long. The CDR3: CASSYRGPLFF. The CDR3 bases are TGTGCCAGCAGTTACCGGGGGCCGCTGTTTTTT.

This clonotype was seen more than once but under ten times. The V call is TRBV12-3 or TRBV12-4, the J call TRBJ2-7; 7 positions match TRBD2. The V and J ends lost 5 bases and 5 bases, in that order; junction bases with no gene match: 9. The CDR3 covers 14 residues. Written as DNA, the CDR3 is TGTGCCAGCAGTCGAAGCGGGGAGCTCAACGAGCAGTACTTC. Translated: CASSRSGELNEQYF.

This clonotype was observed a few times. The chain is built from TRBV12-3 or TRBV12-4 and TRBJ2-6, with D uncertain. The CDR3 is 15 amino acids. V lost 1 base and J 0 bases, leaving 4 bases between the germline ends. The DNA for the CDR3 is TGTGCCAGCAGTTTAGAGGACTCTGGGGCCAACGTCCTGACTTTC. As protein: CASSLEDSGANVLTF.

In its sample, this clonotype was seen a few times. The chain is built from TRBV18 and TRBJ1-5; tentative D call: TRBD1 (6 bases). This CDR3 comprises 17 residues. V lost 3 bases and J lost 5, with 20 bases in between. The germline V gene encodes CDR1 KGHSH and CDR2 LQKENI. CDR3 nucleotides: TGTGCCAGCTCACCCCACGATCCCGGACAGCCATATCAGCCCCAGCATTTT. Protein sequence: CASSPHDPGQPYQPQHF.

Concerning this clonotype: A read error is the likely source, as a far larger clone sits one nucleotide away. The V gene is TRBV28, the J gene TRBJ1-1; D is uncertain. The CDR3 runs to 13 residues. The germline gives CDR1 MDHEN, CDR2 SYDVKM. CDR3 coding DNA: TGTGCCAGCAGTTTTGGCGGGAACACTAAAGCTTTCTTT. Protein sequence: CASSFGGNTKAFF.

On this clonotype itself: A much larger clone differs by one base, so this may be a read error. The V and J genes are TRBV29-1 and TRBJ1-1, with D unresolved. The CDR3 loop spans 12 amino acids. CDR1 and CDR2 (germline): SQVTM, ANQGSEA. The germline V and J ends were trimmed by 7 bases and 5 bases, with 14 bases remaining between them. The CDR3 DNA sequence: TGCAGCGCCGAAGATGCGAGAACTGAAGCTTTCTTT. It specifies CSAEDARTEAFF.